This T cell receptor beta chain was recorded in a study of T cells in Graves' hyperthyroidism and ophthalmopathy. About the study: Peripheral blood was drawn at first diagnosis, prior to all treatment.

There are a few counts of this clonotype. Sequence at one end of the junction differs from germline and may be a read error. RNA transcripts gave rise to amplified TCR beta CDR3 regions. First-round RT-PCR of the TCR CDR3 relied on the HTBI primer set. TCRdb redid the calling of the multiplex PCR reads with MiXCR, one entry per CDR3 protein. The sample comprises about 560,000 distinct CDR3 sequences, roughly 17% of which are singletons, and about 17% rests with the top ten. CDR3 length: 15 amino acids. The germline CDR1 and CDR2 sequences are DFQATT and SNEGSKA (reference sequence). When ophthalmopathy did not progress within 18 months, Graves' hyperthyroidism was considered stable.

This chain connects TRBV20-1 to TRBJ2-3; TRBD2 matches 12 bases. The sequence derives from a woman under 30 with Graves' hyperthyroidism. Sequenced input: blood. The CDR3 DNA reads as TGCAGTGCAAGAGGGACTAGCGGGAGCACAGATACGCAGTATTTT. This sequence encodes CSARGTSGSTDTQYF.